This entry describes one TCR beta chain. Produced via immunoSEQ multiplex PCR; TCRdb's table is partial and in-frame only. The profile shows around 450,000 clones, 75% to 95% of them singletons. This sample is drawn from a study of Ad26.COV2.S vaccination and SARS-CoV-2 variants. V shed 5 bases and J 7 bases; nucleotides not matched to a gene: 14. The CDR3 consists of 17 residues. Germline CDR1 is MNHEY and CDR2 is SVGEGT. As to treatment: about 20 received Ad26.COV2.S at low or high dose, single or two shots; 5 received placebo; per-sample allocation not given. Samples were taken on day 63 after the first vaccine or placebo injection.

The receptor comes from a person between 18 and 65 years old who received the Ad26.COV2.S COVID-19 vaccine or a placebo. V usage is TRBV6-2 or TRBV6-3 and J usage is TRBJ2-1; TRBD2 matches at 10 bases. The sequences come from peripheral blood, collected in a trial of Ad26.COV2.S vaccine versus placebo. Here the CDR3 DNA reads TGTGCCAGCAGTCCGGACCCTAGCGGGAGCTTGGGAAATGAGCAGTTCTTC. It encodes CASSPDPSGSLGNEQFF.